Listed here is a single T cell receptor beta chain. Authors' methods: Estimation of nucleated cell counts relied on the amplification of reference gene primers. Generated by immunoSEQ multiplex PCR, the TCRdb table keeps only in-frame clones and is missing some. V, J and clone size reflect that table, while D and trimming were determined from the DNA. This sample has approximately 170,000 clones, with roughly 80% found just once. Germline CDR1 reads SGHVS; CDR2 reads FQNEAQ. The J segment lost 2 bases and the V segment lost 3 bases, leaving 8 bases of the junction unmatched. The CDR3 runs to 18 residues. This entry is derived from a study of blood T cell repertoires in COVID-19. Background on the study: Sites in the United States, Italy and Spain provided acute and convalescent COVID-19 samples. The analysed material was cDNA or gDNA that came from T cells, B-cell-depleted T cells, or PBMCs.

Sample: peripheral blood. The sequence was collected from a woman aged 45-65 years with acute or convalescent COVID-19. The chain combines TRBV7-8 with TRBJ2-3, with 13 nucleotides matching TRBD2. CDR3 DNA: TGTGCCAGCAGCTTCCAACAGACTAGCGGGGGGTACACAGATACGCAGTATTTT. Amino acid sequence: CASSFQQTSGGYTDTQYF.